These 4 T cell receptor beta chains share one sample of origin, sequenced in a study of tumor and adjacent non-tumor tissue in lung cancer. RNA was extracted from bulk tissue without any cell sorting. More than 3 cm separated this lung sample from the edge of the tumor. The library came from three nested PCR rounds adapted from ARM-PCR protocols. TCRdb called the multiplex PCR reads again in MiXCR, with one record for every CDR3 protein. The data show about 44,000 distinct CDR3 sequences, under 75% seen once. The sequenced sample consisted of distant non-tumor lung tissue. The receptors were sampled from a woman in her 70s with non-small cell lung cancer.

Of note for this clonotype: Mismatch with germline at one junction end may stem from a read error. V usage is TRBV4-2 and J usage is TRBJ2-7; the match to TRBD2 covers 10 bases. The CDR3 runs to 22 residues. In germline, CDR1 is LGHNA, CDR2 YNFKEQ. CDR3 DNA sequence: TGTGTCAGCAGCCAAGCTTTCACCAGATTACTAGCGGGATTACCGAGCTCCTACGAGCAGTACTTC. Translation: CVSSQAFTRLLAGLPSSYEQYF.

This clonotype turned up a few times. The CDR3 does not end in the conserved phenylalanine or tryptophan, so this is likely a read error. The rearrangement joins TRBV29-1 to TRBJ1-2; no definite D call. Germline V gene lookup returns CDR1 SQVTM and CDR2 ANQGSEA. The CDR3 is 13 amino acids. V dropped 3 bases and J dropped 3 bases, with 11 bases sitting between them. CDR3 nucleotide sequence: TGCAGCGTTGAGGAGGCAGACCACTATGGCTACACCGCC. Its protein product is CSVEEADHYGYTA.

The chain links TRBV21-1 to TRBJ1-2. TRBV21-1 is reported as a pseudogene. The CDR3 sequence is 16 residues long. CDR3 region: CASNKVAETSNYGYTF. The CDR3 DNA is TGTGCCAGCAACAAAGTGGCAGAGACCTCTAACTATGGCTACACCTTC.

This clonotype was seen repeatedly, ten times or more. Here the CDR3 reads CASSKRPGLDNGEQFF. The CDR3, as DNA: TGCGCCAGCAGCAAAAGACCGGGACTAGATAATGGGGAGCAGTTCTTC. The chain recombines TRBV5-1 with TRBJ2-1; 8 bases map to TRBD2. J gave up 10 bases and V 4 bases, and 16 bases lay outside the gene matches. The germline CDR1 and CDR2 sequences are SGHRS and YFSETQ. The CDR3 covers 16 residues.